This TCR beta chain appears in the sequencing data of a study of shared clonotypes between healthy human individuals. Points on this clone: What it binds is unknown.

The study, taken as a whole, reports: The study found about 5% of naive CD4 clonotypes shared across several donors. An effect of sequencing depth on clonotype sharing among donors was expected.

The length of the CDR3 is 15 residues. The germline V gene encodes CDR1 SGHTS and CDR2 YDEGEE. V was clipped by 1 base and J by 6 bases; unmatched bases: 7. Assay: immunoSEQ multiplex PCR; the TCRdb copy retains only in-frame clones and omits some. Seen here are roughly 2,500,000 clones, 93% observed once, and the top ten hold 0.36%. The sequenced sample was naive CD4+ T cells from PBMCs. Subset in this sample: CD45RA+ positively selected. This chain links TRBV5-8 with TRBJ1-5; TRBD1 matches at 7 bases. The source is a man aged 18-30 years in good health. Some clones in this sample may be carry-over from other donors' samples. The CDR3 protein is CASSLRRDRGQPQHF. CDR3 DNA sequence: TGTGCCAGCAGCTTGAGGCGGGACAGAGGTCAGCCCCAGCATTTT.